This entry features one TCR beta chain sequence. The record originates from a study of blood T cell repertoires in COVID-19. The protocol was immunoSEQ multiplex PCR, while the TCRdb copy is restricted to in-frame clones and leaves out a portion. The profile shows a few hundred thousand clones, roughly 80% of them singletons. Looked up from germline, CDR1 is MNHNS and CDR2 is SASEGT. The CDR3 covers 16 residues. The ends lost 4 bases at V and 4 bases at J; junction bases unmatched: 9. What was sequenced was PBMCs or T cells enriched from blood (not recorded which). The chain employs TRBV6-1 and TRBJ1-2; 10 nucleotides match TRBD1. This receptor was identified in a woman aged 40-49 years with acute COVID-19. The DNA of the CDR3 is TGTGCCAGCAGTGGGGGGGACAGGGGTTCTTTCTATGGCTACACCTTC. Translated, it gives CASSGGDRGSFYGYTF.